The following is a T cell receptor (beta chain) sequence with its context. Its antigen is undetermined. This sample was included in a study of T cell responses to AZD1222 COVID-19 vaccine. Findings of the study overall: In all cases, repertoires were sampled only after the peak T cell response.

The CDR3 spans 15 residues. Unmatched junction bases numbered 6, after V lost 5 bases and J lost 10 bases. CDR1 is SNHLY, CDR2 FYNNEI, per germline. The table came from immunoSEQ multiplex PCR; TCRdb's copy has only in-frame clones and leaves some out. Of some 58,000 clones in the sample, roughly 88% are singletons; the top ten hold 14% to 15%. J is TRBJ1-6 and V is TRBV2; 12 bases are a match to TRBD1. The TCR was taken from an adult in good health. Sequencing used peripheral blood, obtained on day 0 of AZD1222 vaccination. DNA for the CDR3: TGTGCCAGCAGTTTGGGACAGGGGGCCAGATCACCCCTCCACTTT. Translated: CASSLGQGARSPLHF.